The 13 T cell receptor beta chains below come from one sample, sequenced in a study of cytomegalovirus exposure and HLA in healthy donors. Generated by immunoSEQ multiplex PCR, the TCRdb table keeps only in-frame clones and is missing some. The sample carries about 140,000 clones, less than 90% recorded once. The sequenced material came from PBMCs. Receptors originate from a man between 18 and 35 years old in good health and CMV-seronegative.

This clone showed up just once. This chain links TRBV7-9 with TRBJ1-2; the D is unclear. Germline CDR1 and CDR2: SEHNR and FQNEAQ (reference sequence). Trimming pared 7 bases from V and 1 base from J, leaving 10 bases between. The CDR3 length is 13 residues. CDR3 amino acids: CASTRTSNYGYTF. The CDR3 DNA is TGTGCCAGCACCAGAACTAGTAACTATGGCTACACCTTC. Full variable domain (rest looked up from reference TRBV7-9 and TRBJ1-2): DTGVSQNPRHKITKRGQNVTFRCDPISEHNRLYWYRQTLGQGPEFLTYFQNEAQLEKSRLLSDRFSAERPKGSFSTLEIQRTEQGDSAMYLCASTRTSNYGYTFGSGTRLTVV.

This chain uses TRBV6-1 with TRBJ2-7; a possible D gene is TRBD1 (7 bases). The germline gives CDR1 MNHNS, CDR2 SASEGT. CDR3 length: 14 residues. Trimming removed 5 bases at V and 2 bases at J, with 13 bases between. The CDR3 DNA reads TGTGCCAGCAGTCAGGGGGGAACTCCCTACGAGCAGTACTTC. It yields the protein CASSQGGTPYEQYF.

The chain has TRBV9 and TRBJ1-2; the D gene is possibly TRBD1 (6 bases). V lost 2 bases and J 0 bases, leaving 20 bases between the germline ends. Per germline, CDR1 SGDLS and CDR2 YYNGEE. This CDR3 comprises 18 residues. Written as DNA, the CDR3 is TGTGCCAGCAGCGTTTCCGACAGGAGATTCACCCCTAACTATGGCTACACCTTC. It encodes CASSVSDRRFTPNYGYTF.

CDR3 region: CASSYSRQGAEAFF. CDR3 sequence (DNA): TGTGCCAGCAGTTACTCGCGGCAGGGCGCTGAAGCTTTCTTT. The rearrangement uses TRBV6-5 and TRBJ1-1; possible D gene TRBD1, 5 bases. V was trimmed by 0 bases and J by 6 bases, leaving 11 bases between them. The CDR3 spans 14 residues. CDR1 is MNHEY and CDR2 is SVGAGI in the germline V gene.

The chain has TRBV6-6 and TRBJ2-7; 9 nucleotides align to TRBD2. From germline, CDR1 is MNHNY and CDR2 SVGAGI (reference sequence). The V gene end was trimmed by 4 bases and the J gene end by 2 bases; junction bases not matched to a gene: 3. CDR3 size: 14 residues. The CDR3 coding sequence is TGTGCCAGCAGTTCGGCTAGCGGGGCCTACGAGCAGTACTTC. Amino acids: CASSSASGAYEQYF.

The chain couples TRBV18 to TRBJ2-2; 12 positions agree with TRBD1. The CDR3 extends over 18 amino acids. CDR1 and CDR2 from the germline V gene are KGHSH and LQKENI. After removal of 0 bases from V and 4 bases from J, the junction contained 6 bases not matched to a gene. The CDR3 here is CASSPPLGDRGRTGELFF. For the CDR3, the DNA is TGTGCCAGCTCACCACCGTTAGGGGACAGGGGGCGCACCGGGGAGCTGTTTTTT.

The chain uses TRBV7-2 and TRBJ2-1; maybe TRBD2 (5 bases). Germline V gene data show CDR1 as SGHTA and CDR2 as FQGNSA. CDR3 length equals 16 residues. V gave up 3 bases and J gave up 7 bases, with 19 bases separating them. The CDR3 nucleotides read TGTGCCAGCAGCTTCGGGCCGTCGAGTTCGGGGAATGAGCAGTTCTTC. Translating it yields CASSFGPSSSGNEQFF.

The chain recombines TRBV25-1 with TRBJ2-1; no definite D call. Per the germline V gene, CDR1 is MGHDK and CDR2 is SYGVNS. Trimming pared 3 bases from V and 8 bases from J, leaving 14 bases between. This CDR3 is 14 amino acids long. CDR3 region: CASSDPRWLDEQFF. CDR3 DNA sequence: TGTGCCAGCAGTGATCCGAGGTGGTTGGATGAGCAGTTCTTC. Looking up the rest from reference TRBV25-1 and TRBJ2-1 gives the full variable domain: EADIYQTPRYLVIGTGKKITLECSQTMGHDKMYWYQQDPGMELHLIHYSYGVNSTEKGDLSSESTVSRIRTEHFPLTLESARPSHTSQYLCASSDPRWLDEQFFGPGTRLTVL.

The chain is built from TRBV5-4 and TRBJ1-2; TRBD1 matches at 9 bases. The V and J ends lost 4 bases and 4 bases, in that order; junction bases with no gene match: 5. The CDR3 spans 14 residues. Germline loops: CDR1 SGHNT, CDR2 YYREEE (reference sequence). The CDR3 sequence: CASSRQGDFYGYTF. CDR3 DNA: TGTGCCAGCAGCCGACAGGGGGACTTCTATGGCTACACCTTC.

The chain links TRBV29-1 to TRBJ2-7, with 7 bases aligning to TRBD1. V lost 7 bases and J lost 0; bases outside the gene matches: 3. CDR1 is SQVTM and CDR2 is ANQGSEA in the germline V gene. This CDR3 is built from 12 residues. The CDR3 sequence: CSGTGSSYEQYF. The CDR3 bases are TGCAGCGGGACAGGTAGCTCCTACGAGCAGTACTTC.

The CDR3 coding sequence is TGTGCCAGCAGCCATAACTATGAGCAGTACTTC. Translating it yields CASSHNYEQYF. J is TRBJ2-7 and V is TRBV4-2; D remains ambiguous. Between the trimmed V and J ends, which lost 3 bases and 7 bases, there was a span of 7 bases. The CDR3 sequence is 11 residues long. The germline V gene encodes CDR1 LGHNA and CDR2 YNFKEQ.

The chain couples TRBV10-3 to TRBJ2-3; 7 bases line up with TRBD2. Trimming cost V 6 bases and J 0 bases; bases outside gene matches: 0. From germline, CDR1 is ENHRY and CDR2 SYGVKD. The CDR3 is 13 amino acids. This CDR3 reads CAIRGGSTDTQYF. Written as DNA, the CDR3 is TGTGCCATCAGGGGGGGGAGCACAGATACGCAGTATTTT.

The gene calls are TRBV6-1 and TRBJ1-4; D is unclear. V gave up 2 bases and J gave up 0 bases, with 13 bases separating them. Per germline, CDR1 MNHNS and CDR2 SASEGT. CDR3 length: 17 residues. CDR3 bases: TGTGCCAGCAGTGAAACCCCGGAGGTAGCAACTAATGAAAAACTGTTTTTT. Residues: CASSETPEVATNEKLFF.